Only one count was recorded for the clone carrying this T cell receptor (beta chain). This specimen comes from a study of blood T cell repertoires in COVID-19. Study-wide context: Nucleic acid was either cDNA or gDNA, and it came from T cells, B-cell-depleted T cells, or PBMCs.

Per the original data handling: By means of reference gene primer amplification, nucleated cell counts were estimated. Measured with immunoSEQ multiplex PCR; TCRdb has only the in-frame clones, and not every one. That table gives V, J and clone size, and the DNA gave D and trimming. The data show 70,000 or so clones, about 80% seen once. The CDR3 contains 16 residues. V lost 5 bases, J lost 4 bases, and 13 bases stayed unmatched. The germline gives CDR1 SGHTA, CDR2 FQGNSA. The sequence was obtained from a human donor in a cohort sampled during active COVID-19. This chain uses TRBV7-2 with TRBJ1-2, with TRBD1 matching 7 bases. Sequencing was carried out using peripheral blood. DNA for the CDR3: TGTGCCAGCAGCCCGTTTTCGGACAGGCGGCTCTATGGCTACACCTTC. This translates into CASSPFSDRRLYGYTF. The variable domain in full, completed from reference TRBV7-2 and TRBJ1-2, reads GAGVSQSPSNKVTEKGKDVELRCDPISGHTALYWYRQSLGQGLEFLIYFQGNSAPDKSGLPSDRFSAERTGGSVSTLTIQRTQQEDSAVYLCASSPFSDRRLYGYTFGSGTRLTVV.